This T cell receptor (beta chain) originates from a study of cytomegalovirus exposure and HLA in healthy donors. V gave up 4 bases and J gave up 2 bases; unmatched junction bases: 4. The germline V gene encodes CDR1 SNHLY and CDR2 FYNNEI. This CDR3 contains 14 residues. The repertoire was sequenced with immunoSEQ multiplex PCR; TCRdb's copy has only in-frame clones and lacks some. The sample holds 75,000 to 90,000 clones, 90% to 96% seen once. With regard to this clone: Its antigen remains unidentified.

Study-wide findings and caveats: The classifier, whose performance was assessed in both the original and validation cohorts, reportedly diagnosed cytomegalovirus status with high specificity and sensitivity. Testing in vitro showed three CMV-associated chains specific for CMV antigens. Among TCR sequences, most were rare, though some public TCRs appeared in many donors. The study recorded 160 or so TCR beta chains that were cytomegalovirus-associated.

The V gene is TRBV2, the J gene TRBJ1-1; 7 bases are shared with TRBD1. The sequenced material came from PBMCs. This TCR was sampled from a man aged 18-30 years in good health and CMV-seropositive. The CDR3 nucleotides read TGTGCCAGCAGTGTCGACAGGGTAAACACTGAAGCTTTCTTT. This gives the protein CASSVDRVNTEAFF.